A selection of T cell receptor beta chains follows, all from one sample in a study of CD8 T cells in ankylosing spondylitis. In TCRdb, the 5' RACE reads were re-called with MiXCR into one record per CDR3 protein. The sample holds roughly 100,000 distinct CDR3 sequences, under 30% seen once. Sample: synovial fluid, either unsorted or a sorted T cell fraction (not recorded which). The receptors were sampled from a male donor with ankylosing spondylitis. Both conserved end residues are trimmed from each CDR3. The order of the fields is V gene, CDR3 protein.

v_call: TRBV9
cdr3_aa: ASSVGGRAGDTQY

v_call: TRBV27
cdr3_aa: ASSLLAGGQETQY

v_call: TRBV12-3/TRBV12-4
cdr3_aa: ASSRTGGNNEQF

v_call: TRBV20-1
cdr3_aa: SAPGLGIDTQY

v_call: TRBV4-2
cdr3_aa: ASSQNLRTGTYEQY

v_call: TRBV11-2
cdr3_aa: ASSFGIREQF

v_call: TRBV9
cdr3_aa: ASSVVGPSYNEQF

v_call: TRBV20-1
cdr3_aa: SASSRLDTQY

v_call: TRBV4-2
cdr3_aa: ASSQDPAGRGTDTQY

v_call: TRBV5-1
cdr3_aa: ASRDKPLETQY

v_call: TRBV5-1
cdr3_aa: ASSYGEVPQETQY

v_call: TRBV27
cdr3_aa: ASSRPRLAGDRNEQF

v_call: TRBV29-1
cdr3_aa: SVEGVNYGYT

v_call: TRBV29-1
cdr3_aa: SVEGFDRGRPDTQY

v_call: TRBV6-6
cdr3_aa: ASSSDGWDGYT

v_call: TRBV2
cdr3_aa: ASSAGQSYRFSSYNSPLH

v_call: TRBV12-3/TRBV12-4
cdr3_aa: ASTLVIAGGEQF

v_call: TRBV7-2
cdr3_aa: ASSLAGTEYGYT

v_call: TRBV13
cdr3_aa: ASSLRGRDHSGNTIY

v_call: TRBV15
cdr3_aa: ATAGSDRGIITEAF

v_call: TRBV20-1
cdr3_aa: SARGSTDTQY

v_call: TRBV2
cdr3_aa: ASSSWGVDGYT

v_call: TRBV20-1
cdr3_aa: SASGVRQGTEAF

v_call: TRBV12-3/TRBV12-4
cdr3_aa: ASSLNRNQPQH

v_call: TRBV14
cdr3_aa: ASSRRGGNSPLH

v_call: TRBV7-8
cdr3_aa: ASSSGLAEYSYNEQF

v_call: TRBV2
cdr3_aa: ASSPHDAYEQY

v_call: TRBV25-1
cdr3_aa: ASSELKGSSYNEQF

v_call: TRBV12-5
cdr3_aa: ASGWVQSSYNEQF

v_call: TRBV2
cdr3_aa: AWGTAPNGELF

v_call: TRBV6-2/TRBV6-3
cdr3_aa: ASRSPGTLYEQY

v_call: TRBV30
cdr3_aa: AWSRGFNEQF

v_call: TRBV18
cdr3_aa: ASSRAIQETQY

v_call: TRBV7-2
cdr3_aa: ASSSSREDGYT

v_call: TRBV7-9
cdr3_aa: ASRPGYSYEQY

v_call: TRBV11-2
cdr3_aa: ASSFRSGLAGNNEQF

v_call: TRBV20-1
cdr3_aa: GARHLAAWLNEQF